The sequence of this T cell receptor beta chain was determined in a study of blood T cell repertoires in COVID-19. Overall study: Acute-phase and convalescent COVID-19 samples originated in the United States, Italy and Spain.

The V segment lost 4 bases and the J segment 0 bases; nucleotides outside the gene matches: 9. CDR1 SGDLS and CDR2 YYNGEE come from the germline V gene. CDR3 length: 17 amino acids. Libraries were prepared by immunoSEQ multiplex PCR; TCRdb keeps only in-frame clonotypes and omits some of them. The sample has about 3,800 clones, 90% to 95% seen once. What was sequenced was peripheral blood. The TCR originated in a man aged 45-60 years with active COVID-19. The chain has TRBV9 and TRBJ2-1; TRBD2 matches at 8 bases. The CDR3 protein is CASSFSVAGTSYNEQFF. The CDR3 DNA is TGTGCCAGCAGCTTCTCTGTAGCGGGAACCTCCTACAATGAGCAGTTCTTC.